This passage covers 22 T cell receptor beta chains from one sample sequenced in a study of T cell responses to AZD1222 COVID-19 vaccine. Method: immunoSEQ multiplex PCR; TCRdb's copy keeps in-frame clones and lacks some. Altogether about 150,000 clones are present, 89% being singletons, with the ten largest covering 4.5% to 6.5%. The sequencing used peripheral blood, collected on day 0 of AZD1222 vaccination. Receptor source: an adult in good health.

The gene calls are TRBV30 and TRBJ2-5, with TRBD2 identical over 10 bases. Germline CDR1 is GTSNPN and CDR2 is SVGIG (reference sequence). Trimming at V came to 0 bases and at J to 2 bases, leaving 12 bases not matched to a gene. The CDR3 is made up of 18 amino acids. CDR3 DNA: TGTGCCTGGAGTGTCGGGTGGCTAGCGGGAGTTGTACAAGAGACCCAGTACTTC. Translation gives CAWSVGWLAGVVQETQYF.

This chain links TRBV7-2 with TRBJ1-3; D remains unclear. The CDR3 spans 13 residues. CDR1 and CDR2 from the germline V gene are SGHTA and FQGNSA. V dropped 2 bases and J dropped 6 bases, with 8 bases sitting between them. This CDR3 reads CASSLKGINTIYF. The CDR3, as DNA: TGTGCCAGCAGCTTAAAGGGTATAAACACCATATATTTT.

The rearrangement links TRBV19 to TRBJ2-2; no firm D call. The V end was cut by 4 bases, the J end by 2 bases, with 8 bases between. CDR3 length equals 14 residues. Germline loops: CDR1 LNHDA, CDR2 SQIVND (reference sequence). CDR3: CASSTHSNTGELFF. CDR3 DNA: TGTGCCAGTAGTACACACAGTAACACCGGGGAGCTGTTTTTT. Full variable domain (rest looked up from reference TRBV19 and TRBJ2-2): DGGITQSPKYLFRKEGQNVTLSCEQNLNHDAMYWYRQDPGQGLRLIYYSQIVNDFQKGDIAEGYSVSREKKESFPLTVTSAQKNPTAFYLCASSTHSNTGELFFGEGSRLTVL.

In this sample, this clone turned up once. The chain links TRBV28 to TRBJ1-2; D is unclear. Germline V gene data show CDR1 as MDHEN and CDR2 as SYDVKM. Trimming removed 4 bases from V and 2 bases from J, with 2 bases in between. The CDR3 is 11 residues long. The CDR3 reads CASSYNYGYTF. CDR3 coding DNA: TGTGCCAGCAGTTACAACTATGGCTACACCTTC.

This clone was observed a single time. The chain uses TRBV28 and TRBJ2-3, with a tentative D call TRBD1 (6 bases). The CDR3 is 13 residues long. V was clipped by 2 bases and J by 6 bases, with 9 bases between them. Germline values: CDR1 MDHEN, CDR2 SYDVKM. The CDR3 here is CASSLSRGDTQYF. The CDR3 nucleotides read TGTGCCAGCAGTTTAAGTAGGGGGGATACGCAGTATTTT.

The chain is built from TRBV18 and TRBJ1-1; D not certain. Trimming pared 2 bases from V and 1 base from J, leaving 8 bases between. Germline-derived CDR1 and CDR2 are KGHSH and LQKENI. This CDR3 contains 14 residues. CDR3 residues: CASSPISRNTEAFF. The CDR3 DNA reads as TGTGCCAGCTCACCAATCTCCCGGAACACTGAAGCTTTCTTT.

The rearrangement joins TRBV24-1 to TRBJ1-1; D gene ambiguous. Germline V gene sequence: CDR1 KGHDR, CDR2 SFDVKD. CDR3 length: 16 amino acids. V gave up 0 bases and J gave up 0 bases, with 10 bases separating them. In DNA, the CDR3 is TGTGCCACCAGTGATTTGGAAAGGGATATGAACACTGAAGCTTTCTTT. Residues: CATSDLERDMNTEAFF.

This clone was counted a few times. V gene TRBV6-2 or TRBV6-3 combines with J gene TRBJ1-2; the D gene is possibly TRBD1 (5 bases). Trimming left V 6 bases short and J 6 bases short, with 20 bases between. Looked up from germline, CDR1 is MNHEY and CDR2 is SVGEGT. The CDR3 has 15 residues. CDR3 in DNA: TGTGCCAGCAGCCCCAGGGAGTTTTATGTGCATGGCTACACCTTC. It translates to CASSPREFYVHGYTF.

V and J are TRBV28 and TRBJ2-1, with 9 nucleotides matching TRBD2. This CDR3 has 15 amino acids. Germline V gene lookup returns CDR1 MDHEN and CDR2 SYDVKM. V trimming: 6 bases; J trimming: 0 bases; junction bases outside the gene matches: 3. The CDR3 bases are TGTGCCAGCAGGTCAGCGGGGGGCTCCTACAATGAGCAGTTCTTC. It codes for CASRSAGGSYNEQFF.

The chain carries TRBV15 and TRBJ1-1, with 11 bases fitting TRBD1. J was trimmed by 8 bases and V by 4 bases; bases with no gene match: 3. Germline V gives CDR1 LNHNV, CDR2 YYDKDF (reference sequence). The CDR3 is 13 amino acids. The CDR3 DNA is TGTGCCACCAGCACCCGGACAGGGGGCGAAGCTTTCTTT. Protein: CATSTRTGGEAFF. Filled out from reference TRBV15 and TRBJ1-1, the complete variable domain reads DAMVIQNPRYQVTQFGKPVTLSCSQTLNHNVMYWYQQKSSQAPKLLFHYYDKDFNNEADTPDNFQSRRPNTSFCFLDIRSPGLGDTAMYLCATSTRTGGEAFFGQGTRLTVV.

The rearrangement joins TRBV5-1 to TRBJ2-1; 14 nucleotides line up with TRBD2. After removal of 6 bases from V and 15 bases from J, the junction contained 11 bases not matched to a gene. CDR3 length equals 14 residues. From germline, CDR1 is SGHRS and CDR2 YFSETQ. CDR3 sequence: CASKPGLAGVDPFF. CDR3 coding DNA: TGCGCCAGCAAGCCGGGACTAGCGGGAGTAGATCCGTTCTTC.

The chain carries TRBV19 and TRBJ1-5; unclear D gene. Germline lookup yields CDR1 LNHDA and CDR2 SQIVND (reference sequence). Trimming left V 3 bases short and J 3 bases short, with 6 bases between. The length of the CDR3 is 13 residues. This CDR3 reads CASSISDNQPQHF. CDR3 nucleotides: TGTGCCAGTAGTATTTCCGACAATCAGCCCCAGCATTTT.

The count of this clone is one. V and J are TRBV27 and TRBJ1-2; 9 bases are shared with TRBD1. The CDR3 contains 14 residues. CDR1 is MNHEY and CDR2 is SMNVEV in the germline V gene (reference sequence). With 5 bases clipped from V and 7 bases from J, the junction kept 8 bases outside the gene matches. CDR3 residues: CASSPRQGEGGYTF. The DNA of the CDR3 is TGTGCCAGCAGTCCACGACAGGGGGAGGGTGGCTACACCTTC.

The chain is built from TRBV28 and TRBJ1-2, with TRBD1 as a possible D gene (6 bases). This CDR3 has 14 residues. V shed 1 base and J shed 2 bases, with 8 bases lying between them. CDR1 and CDR2 from the germline V gene are MDHEN and SYDVKM. As DNA, the CDR3 is TGTGCCAGCAGTTTATATCAGGGGAACTATGGCTACACCTTC. Translating gives CASSLYQGNYGYTF.

The J gene is TRBJ2-7, the V gene TRBV6-2 or TRBV6-3; D ambiguous. The V gene lost 2 bases and the J gene lost 6 bases, with 17 bases spanning the gap. The CDR3 covers 15 residues. Germline loops: CDR1 MNHEY, CDR2 SVGEGT. CDR3 in DNA: TGTGCCAGCAGTTACAACCGACACACTACGTTCGAGCAGTACTTC. It encodes CASSYNRHTTFEQYF.

The chain carries TRBV11-2 and TRBJ1-1; weak D call: TRBD1 (5 bases). Trimming removed 4 bases at V and 1 base at J, with 10 bases between. The CDR3 length is 14 residues. Germline V lookup: CDR1 SGHAT, CDR2 FQNNGV. CDR3 protein: CASSSRDRNTEAFF. CDR3 nucleotide sequence: TGTGCCAGCAGCTCCAGGGACCGGAACACTGAAGCTTTCTTT.

V is TRBV20-1 and J is TRBJ1-2, with 7 bases matching TRBD1. Trimming took 3 bases from V and 5 from J; bases not matched to a gene: 9. Per the germline V gene, CDR1 is DFQATT and CDR2 is SNEGSKA (reference sequence). The CDR3 is made up of 14 amino acids. The CDR3 loop is CSASWVTGVYGYTF. DNA of the CDR3: TGCAGTGCTAGTTGGGTTACAGGGGTATATGGCTACACCTTC.

The V call is TRBV28, the J call TRBJ1-5; D not resolved. Germline loops: CDR1 MDHEN, CDR2 SYDVKM. This CDR3 has 13 residues. Trimming stripped 6 bases from V and 6 bases from J, with 12 bases between. The DNA for the CDR3 is TGTGCCAGCAGAGGGAGAAGAGGTCAGCCCCAGCATTTT. Protein: CASRGRRGQPQHF.

The chain recombines TRBV28 with TRBJ2-7; D is possibly TRBD1 or TRBD2 (6 bases each). This CDR3 contains 14 residues. Germline CDR1 and CDR2: MDHEN and SYDVKM. V dropped 7 bases and J dropped 0 bases, with 13 bases sitting between them. The chain's CDR3 is CASIHGGHSYEQYF. DNA of the CDR3: TGTGCCAGCATACACGGGGGACACTCCTACGAGCAGTACTTC.

The rearrangement links TRBV7-2 to TRBJ1-2, with D tentatively TRBD1 (5 bases). The germline V gene has CDR1 SGHTA and CDR2 FQGNSA. CDR3 length: 13 residues. Trimming removed 1 base from V and 2 bases from J, with 5 bases in between. CDR3 sequence: CASSLGQNYGYTF. In nucleotides, the CDR3 is TGTGCCAGCAGCTTAGGACAGAACTATGGCTACACCTTC.

This CDR3 reads CASSVQTGGREKLFF. For the CDR3, the DNA is TGTGCCAGCAGTGTCCAGACAGGGGGTCGTGAAAAACTGTTTTTT. J is TRBJ1-4 and V is TRBV28, with TRBD1 matching 9 bases. Trimming removed 5 bases from V and 7 bases from J; junction bases left unmatched: 8. This CDR3 has 15 residues. The V gene's germline CDR1 is MDHEN and CDR2 SYDVKM.

This chain joins TRBV4-3 and TRBJ1-1, with TRBD1 identical over 8 bases. The germline CDR1 and CDR2 sequences are LGHNA and YSLEER. V lost 1 base to trimming and J lost 10 bases; unmatched junction nucleotides: 5. This CDR3 has 13 amino acids. The DNA of the CDR3 is TGCGCCAGCAGCCAAGTGGGACAGGAGCGAGCTTTCTTT. This sequence encodes CASSQVGQERAFF.